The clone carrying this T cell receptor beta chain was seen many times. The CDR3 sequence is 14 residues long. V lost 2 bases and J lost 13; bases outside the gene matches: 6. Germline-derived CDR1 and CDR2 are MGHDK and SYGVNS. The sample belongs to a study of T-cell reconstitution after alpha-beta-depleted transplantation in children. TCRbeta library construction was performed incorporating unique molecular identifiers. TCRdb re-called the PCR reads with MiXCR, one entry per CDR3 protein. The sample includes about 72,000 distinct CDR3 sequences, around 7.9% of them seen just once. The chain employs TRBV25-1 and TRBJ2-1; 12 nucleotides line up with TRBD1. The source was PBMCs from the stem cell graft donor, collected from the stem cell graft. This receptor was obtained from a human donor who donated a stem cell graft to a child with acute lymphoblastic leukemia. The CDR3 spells CASSEPGTGGAQFF. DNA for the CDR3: TGTGCCAGCAGTGAACCCGGGACAGGGGGCGCACAGTTCTTC.